One sample yielded the 27 T cell receptor beta chains listed below, sequenced in a study of blood T cell repertoires in COVID-19. Generated by immunoSEQ multiplex PCR, the TCRdb table keeps only in-frame clones and is missing some. The profile shows roughly 180,000 clones, roughly 79% of them singletons. The specimen was peripheral blood. These receptors all stem from a woman aged 40 to 50 with COVID-19, enrolled during active disease.

Written as DNA, the CDR3 is TGTGCCAGCAGTGCCGGGACAGGAGATAATTCACCCCTCCACTTT. Protein product: CASSAGTGDNSPLHF. V and J are TRBV6-1 and TRBJ1-6; 8 nucleotides line up with TRBD1. The CDR3 totals 15 residues. CDR1 and CDR2 from the germline V gene are MNHNS and SASEGT. Trimming cost V 4 bases and J 5 bases; bases outside gene matches: 4.

Here the CDR3 reads CASSLTGGTEAFF. DNA for the CDR3: TGTGCCAGCAGCTTAACAGGAGGGACTGAAGCTTTCTTT. The chain uses TRBV7-9 and TRBJ1-1, with D possibly being TRBD1 (5 bases). Germline assignment: CDR1 SEHNR and CDR2 FQNEAQ (reference sequence). The CDR3 loop spans 13 amino acids. V lost 2 bases, J lost 5 bases, and 9 bases lay in between.

The chain links TRBV6-5 to TRBJ2-5; 7 nucleotides agree with TRBD1. CDR3 length: 14 residues. CDR1 and CDR2 from the germline V gene are MNHEY and SVGAGI. V was clipped by 4 bases and J by 5 bases; unmatched bases: 7. In DNA form, the CDR3 reads TGTGCCAGCAGTTTAGTACAGGGGTTGGAGACCCAGTACTTC. This sequence encodes CASSLVQGLETQYF.

The chain recombines TRBV27 with TRBJ2-3; 7 positions match TRBD1. Looked up from germline, CDR1 is MNHEY and CDR2 is SMNVEV (reference sequence). The ends lost 6 bases at V and 0 bases at J; junction bases unmatched: 0. This CDR3 region has 13 residues. Here the CDR3 DNA reads TGTGCCAGCAGGGACAGGAGCACAGATACGCAGTATTTT. Its protein is CASRDRSTDTQYF.

The chain combines TRBV5-6 with TRBJ1-1, with 7 bases aligning to TRBD1. V lost 7 bases to trimming and J lost 0 bases; unmatched junction nucleotides: 9. CDR3 length: 15 residues. Germline V lookup: CDR1 SGHDT, CDR2 YYEEEE. The CDR3 DNA is TGTGCCAGCGGAAGATTTGACAGGGTGAACACTGAAGCTTTCTTT. This translates into CASGRFDRVNTEAFF.

V is TRBV19 and J is TRBJ1-4; D gene uncertain. This CDR3 has 14 residues. V shed 7 bases and J shed 0 bases, with 9 bases lying between them. Germline V gives CDR1 LNHDA, CDR2 SQIVND (reference sequence). CDR3 protein: CASKQTSTNEKLFF. CDR3 sequence (DNA): TGTGCCAGTAAACAGACCTCAACTAATGAAAAACTGTTTTTT.

The chain uses TRBV9 and TRBJ2-1; D unclear. CDR1 SGDLS and CDR2 YYNGEE come from the germline V gene. Trimming took off 0 bases at V and 8 bases at J, with 12 bases between the two ends. This CDR3 region has 14 residues. This chain's CDR3 is CASSVESRPDEQFF. CDR3 coding DNA: TGTGCCAGCAGCGTAGAGTCTCGCCCGGATGAGCAGTTCTTC.

This clone came up a few times. A much bigger clone sits one base away, suggesting this may be a read error. The sample holds other DNA sequences that translate to the same CDR3. The V and J genes are TRBV7-3 and TRBJ2-3, with 8 bases that match TRBD2. The length of the CDR3 is 15 residues. The germline CDR1 and CDR2 sequences are SGHTA and FQGTGA. V was clipped by 2 bases and J by 0 bases; unmatched bases: 1. Here the CDR3 reads CASSLAGGSTDTQYF. DNA for the CDR3: TGTGCCAGCAGCTTAGCGGGGGGTAGCACAGATACGCAGTATTTT.

The chain employs TRBV7-8 and TRBJ1-2; a weak D match, TRBD1 (5 bases). Germline V gene sequence: CDR1 SGHVS, CDR2 FQNEAQ. The V end lost 1 base, the J end lost 4 bases, and 16 bases lay between the germline ends. The CDR3 sequence is 16 residues long. CDR3 sequence reads: CASSLVTGVVSYGYTF. The DNA for the CDR3 is TGTGCCAGCAGCTTAGTTACGGGGGTAGTAAGCTATGGCTACACCTTC. The full variable domain, its missing parts supplied by reference TRBV7-8 and TRBJ1-2, is GAGVSQSPRYKVAKRGQDVALRCDPISGHVSLFWYQQALGQGPEFLTYFQNEAQLDKSGLPSDRFFAERPEGSVSTLKIQRTQQEDSAVYLCASSLVTGVVSYGYTFGSGTRLTVV.

This sequence joins TRBV6-6 and TRBJ2-3; 10 nucleotides agree with TRBD1. CDR1 is MNHNY, CDR2 SVGAGI, per germline (reference sequence). There are 16 residues in the CDR3. V shed 7 bases and J 3 bases; nucleotides not matched to a gene: 10. The CDR3 nucleotides read TGTGCCAGCAACCTTCTCGACAGGGGGCGTACAGATACGCAGTATTTT. It translates to CASNLLDRGRTDTQYF.

The gene calls are TRBV19 and TRBJ1-2, with a tentative D call TRBD1 (6 bases). V was cut by 7 bases and J by 4 bases, with 7 bases left in between. Germline CDR1 reads LNHDA; CDR2 reads SQIVND (reference sequence). The CDR3 has 11 amino acids. CDR3 nucleotide sequence: TGTGCCAGTAAGGACAGCTATGGCTACACCTTC. Translation: CASKDSYGYTF.

The chain uses TRBV29-1 and TRBJ2-2; 8 positions match TRBD2. The CDR3 has 13 amino acids. Germline CDR1 and CDR2: SQVTM and ANQGSEA. The J segment lost 7 bases and the V segment lost 7 bases, leaving 8 bases of the junction unmatched. The DNA for the CDR3 is TGCAGCGCCCAGAGCGGGGGAAGCGGGGAGCTGTTTTTT. This sequence encodes CSAQSGGSGELFF.

The chain uses TRBV15 and TRBJ1-1; 11 nucleotides match TRBD1. Unmatched junction bases numbered 8, after V lost 1 base and J lost 10 bases. The CDR3 has 15 amino acids. Germline V CDR1 and CDR2: LNHNV, YYDKDF (reference sequence). The CDR3 region is CATSRAWTGGSPAFF. CDR3 in DNA: TGTGCCACCAGCAGAGCTTGGACAGGGGGCTCCCCAGCTTTCTTT.

This chain links TRBV5-1 with TRBJ2-1, with 7 bases lining up with TRBD1. Trimming at V came to 6 bases and at J to 5 bases, leaving 14 bases not matched to a gene. Germline CDR1 is SGHRS and CDR2 is YFSETQ. The length of the CDR3 is 16 residues. The CDR3 here is CASTVFDRVLHNEQFF. The CDR3 bases are TGCGCCAGCACTGTCTTCGACAGGGTTCTCCACAATGAGCAGTTCTTC.

This chain uses TRBV24-1 with TRBJ2-5; possible D gene TRBD2, 6 bases. Trimming removed 5 bases from V and 5 bases from J, with 20 bases in between. Germline-derived CDR1 and CDR2 are KGHDR and SFDVKD. The CDR3 covers 16 residues. Here the CDR3 DNA reads TGTGCCACCAGTGGGCTAGCGAGCTCCGGGCGGGAGACCCAGTACTTC. This codes for CATSGLASSGRETQYF.

This chain uses TRBV9 with TRBJ2-3; D may be TRBD2 (5 bases). The V end lost 3 bases, the J end lost 4 bases, and 18 bases lay between the germline ends. CDR3 length equals 16 residues. CDR1 is SGDLS and CDR2 is YYNGEE in the germline V gene. CDR3 sequence (DNA): TGTGCCAGCAGCGAGCGGACTTTCCCCCCCGCAGATACGCAGTATTTT. It yields the protein CASSERTFPPADTQYF.

This chain joins TRBV19 and TRBJ2-5; possible D gene TRBD1, 6 bases. The CDR3 has 14 residues. Germline CDR1 and CDR2: LNHDA and SQIVND (reference sequence). Trimming pared 3 bases from V and 3 bases from J, leaving 11 bases between. This CDR3 reads CASSIARGKETQYF. The CDR3 DNA reads as TGTGCCAGTAGTATCGCCAGGGGTAAAGAGACCCAGTACTTC.

The rearrangement links TRBV11-2 to TRBJ2-1, with TRBD2 as a possible D gene (6 bases). Germline values: CDR1 SGHAT, CDR2 FQNNGV. With 1 base removed from V and 9 bases from J, the gap between germline ends came to 16 bases. This CDR3 is 15 amino acids long. The CDR3: CASSLVPGSGGEQFF. The CDR3, as DNA: TGTGCCAGCAGCTTAGTCCCCGGGAGCGGTGGTGAGCAGTTCTTC. Full variable domain (rest looked up from reference TRBV11-2 and TRBJ2-1): EAGVAQSPRYKIIEKRQSVAFWCNPISGHATLYWYQQILGQGPKLLIQFQNNGVVDDSQLPKDRFSAERLKGVDSTLKIQPAKLEDSAVYLCASSLVPGSGGEQFFGPGTRLTVL.

This sequence joins TRBV6-6 and TRBJ2-6, with TRBD1 identical over 7 bases. CDR1 is MNHNY, CDR2 SVGAGI, per germline (reference sequence). The CDR3 consists of 16 residues. V gave up 4 bases and J gave up 0 bases; unmatched junction bases: 3. CDR3 nucleotides: TGTGCCAGCAGTTCGCACAGGGGCTCTGGGGCCAACGTCCTGACTTTC. Its translation: CASSSHRGSGANVLTF.

The chain is built from TRBV24-1 and TRBJ2-7; D remains ambiguous. Looked up from germline, CDR1 is KGHDR and CDR2 is SFDVKD. V gave up 1 base and J gave up 2 bases, with 11 bases separating them. This CDR3 contains 15 residues. The CDR3 bases are TGTGCCACCAGTGATTTTGGCGGTCCCGCCTACGAGCAGTACTTC. Its protein is CATSDFGGPAYEQYF.

The rearrangement links TRBV4-1 to TRBJ1-2, with D perhaps matching TRBD1 (6 bases). Trimming pared 0 bases from V and 2 bases from J, leaving 13 bases between. CDR1 is MGHRA, CDR2 YSYEKL, per germline. This CDR3 comprises 16 residues. This chain's CDR3 is CASSQEARQANYGYTF. The CDR3 bases are TGCGCCAGCAGCCAAGAGGCTAGACAGGCCAACTATGGCTACACCTTC.

The chain is built from TRBV2 and TRBJ2-1; D ambiguous. The CDR3 totals 13 residues. Trimming removed 6 bases at V and 0 bases at J, with 6 bases between. Germline V lookup: CDR1 SNHLY, CDR2 FYNNEI. DNA of the CDR3: TGTGCCAGCAGGCCGAGCTCCTACAATGAGCAGTTCTTC. Translation gives CASRPSSYNEQFF.

This clone was detected once. The chain couples TRBV5-4 to TRBJ2-5; D is unresolved. The CDR3 contains 12 residues. V lost 5 bases and J lost 0, with 5 bases in between. Germline V gives CDR1 SGHNT, CDR2 YYREEE (reference sequence). The CDR3 spells CASSIDQETQYF. The DNA of the CDR3 is TGTGCCAGCAGTATCGACCAAGAGACCCAGTACTTC.

The V gene is TRBV6-6, the J gene TRBJ1-1, with D possibly being TRBD1 (6 bases). Looked up from germline, CDR1 is MNHNY and CDR2 is SVGAGI (reference sequence). V lost 5 bases and J 2 bases, leaving 18 bases between the germline ends. This CDR3 contains 16 residues. This chain's CDR3 is CASSRSQGSHNTEAFF. In nucleotides, the CDR3 is TGTGCCAGCAGTCGGTCACAGGGCAGCCATAACACTGAAGCTTTCTTT.

The chain is built from TRBV5-1 and TRBJ1-2; possibly TRBD1 for D (5 bases). Deletions cut 3 bases from V and 8 bases from J, with 20 bases between. This CDR3 comprises 15 residues. Germline CDR1 is SGHRS and CDR2 is YFSETQ. The CDR3 region is CASSWGGLPRQGYTF. The DNA for the CDR3 is TGCGCCAGCAGCTGGGGGGGACTCCCCCGACAAGGCTACACCTTC. The full variable domain, with the rest looked up from reference TRBV5-1 and TRBJ1-2, is KAGVTQTPRYLIKTRGQQVTLSCSPISGHRSVSWYQQTPGQGLQFLFEYFSETQRNKGNFPGRFSGRQFSNSRSEMNVSTLELGDSALYLCASSWGGLPRQGYTFGSGTRLTVV.

This chain links TRBV28 with TRBJ2-7, with TRBD2 as a possible D gene (6 bases). This CDR3 region has 14 residues. Trimming shortened V by 10 bases and J by 3 bases, and 19 bases separated the two germline ends. CDR1 is MDHEN and CDR2 is SYDVKM in the germline V gene. The CDR3 nucleotides are TGTGCCACCAACCCGCGGGGTAGGCTCTACGAGCAGTACTTC. Protein: CATNPRGRLYEQYF.

The chain couples TRBV19 to TRBJ1-1; D remains unclear. From germline, CDR1 is LNHDA and CDR2 SQIVND (reference sequence). The CDR3 runs to 11 residues. Trimming removed 9 bases from V and 6 bases from J, with 11 bases in between. Here the CDR3 reads CASSRESEAFF. CDR3 nucleotide sequence: TGTGCCAGCTCGCGGGAGTCTGAAGCTTTCTTT. The full variable domain, its missing parts supplied by reference TRBV19 and TRBJ1-1, is DGGITQSPKYLFRKEGQNVTLSCEQNLNHDAMYWYRQDPGQGLRLIYYSQIVNDFQKGDIAEGYSVSREKKESFPLTVTSAQKNPTAFYLCASSRESEAFFGQGTRLTVV.